This TCR beta chain was recorded in a study of T cells after yellow fever vaccination. This clonotype was counted between two and nine times. Using its own MiXCR run on the 5' RACE reads, TCRdb lists one record per CDR3 protein. Of 300,000 to 350,000 distinct CDR3 sequences listed, approximately 4.5% are singletons. The TCR sequence derives from a man in his late teens or twenties who received the YFV17D yellow fever vaccine. The sequencing used PBMCs, collected 15 days after the yellow fever booster vaccination.

The CDR3 sequence is CASSPERGEQFF. CDR3 in DNA: TGCGCCAGCAGCCCGGAGCGGGGAGAGCAGTTCTTC. V gene TRBV5-1 combines with J gene TRBJ2-1, with 7 bases fitting TRBD2. The CDR3 spans 12 residues. Trimming cost V 4 bases and J 10 bases; bases outside gene matches: 5. Germline assignment: CDR1 SGHRS and CDR2 YFSETQ.